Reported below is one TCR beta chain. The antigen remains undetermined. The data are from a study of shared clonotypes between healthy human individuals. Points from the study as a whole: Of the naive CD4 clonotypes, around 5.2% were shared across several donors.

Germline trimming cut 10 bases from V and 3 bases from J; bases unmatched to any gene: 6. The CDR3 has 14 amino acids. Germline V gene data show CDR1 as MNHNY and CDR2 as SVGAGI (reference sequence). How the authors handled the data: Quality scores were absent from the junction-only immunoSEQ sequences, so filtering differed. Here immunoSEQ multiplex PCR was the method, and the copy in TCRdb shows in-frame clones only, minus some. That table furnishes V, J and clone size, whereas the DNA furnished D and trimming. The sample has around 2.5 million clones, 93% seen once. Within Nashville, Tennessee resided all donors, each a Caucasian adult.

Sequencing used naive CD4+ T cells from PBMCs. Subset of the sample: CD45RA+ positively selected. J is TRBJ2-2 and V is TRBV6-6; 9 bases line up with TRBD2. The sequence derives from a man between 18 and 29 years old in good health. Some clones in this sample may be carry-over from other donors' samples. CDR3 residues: CAIQREADTGELFF. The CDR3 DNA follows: TGTGCCATTCAGCGGGAGGCGGACACCGGGGAGCTGTTTTTT.